The 10 T cell receptor beta chains below were found in one sample sequenced in a study of lymphopenia after photon versus proton radiotherapy. The data were produced by immunoSEQ multiplex PCR, yet TCRdb's version contains in-frame clones alone and is incomplete. Here the sample spans approximately 20,000 clones, 75% to 95% being singletons. Specimen: peripheral blood, collected from a patient treated with photon-based radiotherapy. These receptors were obtained from a man aged 55 to 70 with pancreatic cancer.

The chain links TRBV7-3 to TRBJ1-1; 7 nucleotides agree with TRBD1. The CDR3 is 14 residues long. Germline V CDR1 and CDR2: SGHTA, FQGTGA. Unmatched junction bases numbered 9, after V lost 5 bases and J lost 6 bases. CDR3 in amino acids: CASSARQGMAEAFF. The CDR3 nucleotides are TGTGCCAGCAGCGCCCGACAGGGAATGGCTGAAGCTTTCTTT.

The chain is built from TRBV6-5 and TRBJ1-1; the D is unclear. CDR1 and CDR2 (germline): MNHEY, SVGAGI. V lost 6 bases and J 0 bases, leaving 11 bases between the germline ends. This CDR3 region has 14 residues. The CDR3 sequence is CASRGMGLNTEAFF. CDR3 bases: TGTGCCAGCAGGGGGATGGGCTTGAACACTGAAGCTTTCTTT.

The V call is TRBV4-1, the J call TRBJ2-3; unclear D gene. The CDR3 runs to 15 residues. Germline loops: CDR1 MGHRA, CDR2 YSYEKL. V lost 1 base and J lost 2, with 10 bases in between. The CDR3, as DNA: TGCGCCAGCAGCCAAGTTTTCTTGACCACAGATACGCAGTATTTT. As protein: CASSQVFLTTDTQYF.

The rearrangement uses TRBV5-4 and TRBJ1-1, with a weak D call TRBD1 (5 bases). Looked up from germline, CDR1 is SGHNT and CDR2 is YYREEE (reference sequence). Trimming removed 3 bases at V and 2 bases at J, with 14 bases between. The CDR3 consists of 15 residues. The CDR3 nucleotides are TGTGCCAGCAGCTCCGGGGGGTCGGGCAACACTGAAGCTTTCTTT. It specifies CASSSGGSGNTEAFF.

The genes are TRBV5-4 and TRBJ1-3; a possible D gene is TRBD1 (6 bases). This CDR3 spans 11 amino acids. Germline CDR1 and CDR2: SGHNT and YYREEE (reference sequence). Trimming took 5 bases from V and 7 from J, leaving 7 bases between them. In DNA, the CDR3 is TGTGCCAGCAGTACAGGGAACACCATATATTTT. It specifies CASSTGNTIYF.

The chain couples TRBV11-1 to TRBJ2-5; 7 positions agree with TRBD2. CDR1 is SGHAT and CDR2 is FQDESV in the germline V gene (reference sequence). Trimming removed 2 bases from V and 2 bases from J; junction bases left unmatched: 5. The CDR3 covers 15 residues. CDR3 nucleotides: TGTGCCAGCAGCTTACGGGACTACATACAAGAGACCCAGTACTTC. It translates to CASSLRDYIQETQYF.

CDR3 region: CSVEANTGELFF. CDR3 nucleotide sequence: TGCAGCGTTGAGGCGAACACCGGGGAGCTGTTTTTT. This chain connects TRBV29-1 to TRBJ2-2; D uncertain. CDR3 size: 12 residues. The V gene lost 3 bases and the J gene lost 0 bases, with 2 bases spanning the gap. Looked up from germline, CDR1 is SQVTM and CDR2 is ANQGSEA.

The chain employs TRBV29-1 and TRBJ2-7, with 10 bases lining up with TRBD1. The length of the CDR3 is 15 residues. V was pared by 5 bases and J by 4 bases, with 11 bases of the junction left unmatched. The germline CDR1 and CDR2 sequences are SQVTM and ANQGSEA. The CDR3 DNA follows: TGCAGCGTTTCACCCACCGGGACAGGGGTTTACGAGCAGTACTTC. This sequence encodes CSVSPTGTGVYEQYF.

The chain employs TRBV6-1 and TRBJ2-7, with D perhaps matching TRBD1 (7 bases). Trimming removed 3 bases at V and 3 bases at J, with 18 bases between. Germline V gene sequence: CDR1 MNHNS, CDR2 SASEGT. This CDR3 spans 16 amino acids. The CDR3 loop reads CASSEQGGSRGYEQYF. DNA for the CDR3: TGTGCCAGCAGTGAGCAGGGGGGCAGTCGGGGCTACGAGCAGTACTTC.

J is TRBJ2-1 and V is TRBV19; 8 positions match TRBD1. The germline gives CDR1 LNHDA, CDR2 SQIVND (reference sequence). The CDR3 covers 14 residues. The V segment lost 2 bases and the J segment 7 bases; nucleotides outside the gene matches: 4. The CDR3 DNA is TGTGCCAGTAGTATATCCAGGACAGGGAATGAGCAGTTCTTC. Protein: CASSISRTGNEQFF.